The clone carrying this T cell receptor (beta chain) has ten or more counts. What it binds is unknown. This CDR3 is 13 amino acids long. CDR1 is DFQATT, CDR2 SNEGSKA, per germline (reference sequence). V was trimmed by 0 bases and J by 6 bases, leaving 8 bases between them. The data stem from a study of blood T cells in healthy people across ages. Broader study findings: The lack of PBMC sorting stopped any conclusive naive versus antigen-experienced comparison. Roughly linear declines in TCR beta diversity per million T cells occurred with age.

Peripheral blood was drawn, ten milliliters per donor. Samples each yielded at least 5.5 micrograms of total RNA. Then a second PCR, running roughly 7 to 12 cycles, was carried out with a sample-barcoded 5' primer and a J-beta primer mix. From the 5' RACE reads, TCRdb called clonotypes with MiXCR, one entry per CDR3 protein. The sample includes some 1,500,000 distinct CDR3 sequences, less than 45% of them seen just once. This clonotype was obtained from a woman aged 18-29 years in good health. Material for sequencing was blood. The gene calls are TRBV20-1 and TRBJ1-4; D unresolved. CDR3 in DNA: TGCAGTGCTAGAGATCTGGTCTATGAAAAACTGTTTTTT. It specifies CSARDLVYEKLFF.